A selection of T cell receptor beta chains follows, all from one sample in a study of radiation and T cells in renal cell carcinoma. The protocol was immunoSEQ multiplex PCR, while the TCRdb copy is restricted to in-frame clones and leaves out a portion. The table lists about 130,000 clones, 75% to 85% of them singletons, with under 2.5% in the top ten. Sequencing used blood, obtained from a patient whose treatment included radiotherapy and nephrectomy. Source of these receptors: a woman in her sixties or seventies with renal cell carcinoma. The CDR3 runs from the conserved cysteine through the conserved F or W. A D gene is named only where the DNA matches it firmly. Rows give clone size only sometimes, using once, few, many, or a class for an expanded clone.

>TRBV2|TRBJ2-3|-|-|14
TGTGCCAGTCAGGAAGGGGCTAGCACAGATACGCAGTATTTT
CASQEGASTDTQYF
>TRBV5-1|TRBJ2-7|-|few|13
TGCGCCAGCAGCTTGGAACAGGGCCGCGAGCAGTACTTC
CASSLEQGREQYF
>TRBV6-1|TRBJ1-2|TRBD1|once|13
TGTGCCAGCAGTGAAGGGACAGGGACCGGCTACACCTTC
CASSEGTGTGYTF
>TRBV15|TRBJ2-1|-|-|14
TGTGCCACCAGCAGAGATAGGGGGTCCAATGAGCAGTTCTTC
CATSRDRGSNEQFF
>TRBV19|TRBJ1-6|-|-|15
TGTGCCAGTAGTATATCCAGGAGCTATAATTCACCCCTCCACTTT
CASSISRSYNSPLHF
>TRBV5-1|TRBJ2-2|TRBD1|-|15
TGCGCCAGCAGCCAGGGACAGACGAACACCGGGGAGCTGTTTTTT
CASSQGQTNTGELFF
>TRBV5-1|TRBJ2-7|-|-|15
TGCGCCAGCAGACATGAGGGGGGGAGCTCCTACGAGCAGTACTTC
CASRHEGGSSYEQYF
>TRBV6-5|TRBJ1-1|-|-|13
TGTGCCAGCACCGCGCCAGGGTCAACTGAAGCTTTCTTT
CASTAPGSTEAFF
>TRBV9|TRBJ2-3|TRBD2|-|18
TGTGCCAGCAGCGTAGGATCTAGCGGGAGCGCCTGGGCAGATACGCAGTATTTT
CASSVGSSGSAWADTQYF
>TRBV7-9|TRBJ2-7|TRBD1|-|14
TGTGCCAGCAGCTTACCAGGGGGCAAGTACGAGCAGTACTTC
CASSLPGGKYEQYF
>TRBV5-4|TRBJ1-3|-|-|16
TGTGCCAGCAGCTTGGCAGGGGACTACTCTGGAAACACCATATATTTT
CASSLAGDYSGNTIYF
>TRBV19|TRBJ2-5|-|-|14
TGTGCCAGTAGTAATGGCGGGTCGCAAGAGACCCAGTACTTC
CASSNGGSQETQYF
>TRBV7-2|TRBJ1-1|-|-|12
TGTGCCAGCAGCTTAGGACCCACTGAAGCTTTCTTT
CASSLGPTEAFF
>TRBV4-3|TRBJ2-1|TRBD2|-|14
TGCGCCAGCAGCCGCACGGGGGGCTACAATGAGCAGTTCTTC
CASSRTGGYNEQFF
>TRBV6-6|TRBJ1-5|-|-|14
TGTGCCAGCAGTCGTGGGTCTGGCAATCAGCCCCAGCATTTT
CASSRGSGNQPQHF
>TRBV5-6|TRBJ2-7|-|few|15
TGTGCCAGCAGCTGGCTGCAGGGGTTCTCCTACGAGCAGTACTTC
CASSWLQGFSYEQYF
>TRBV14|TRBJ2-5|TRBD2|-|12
TGTGCCAGCACCAGCGGGGAAGGGACCCAGTACTTC
CASTSGEGTQYF
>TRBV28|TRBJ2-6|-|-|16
TGTGCCAGCAGTTTTCAGGGCGTCACTGGGGCCAACGTCCTGACTTTC
CASSFQGVTGANVLTF
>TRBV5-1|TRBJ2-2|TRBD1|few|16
TGCGCCAGCAGCTTGGCCCCGACAGGGGTCCCCGGGGAGCTGTTTTTT
CASSLAPTGVPGELFF
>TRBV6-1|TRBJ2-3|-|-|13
TGTGCCAGCATAGGTTTTTCCACAGATACGCAGTATTTT
CASIGFSTDTQYF
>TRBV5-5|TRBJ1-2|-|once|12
TGTGCCAGCAGCTTGGCAGACTATGGCTACACCTTC
CASSLADYGYTF
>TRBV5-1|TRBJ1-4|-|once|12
TGCGCCAGCAGCTTGTTGGGGGAAAAACTGTTTTTT
CASSLLGEKLFF
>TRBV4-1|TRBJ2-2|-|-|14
TGCGCCAGCAGCCAAGTTTCAGGGACCGGGGAGCTGTTTTTT
CASSQVSGTGELFF
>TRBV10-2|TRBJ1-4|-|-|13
TGCGCCAGCAGGGGGACGGGTAATGAAAAACTGTTTTTT
CASRGTGNEKLFF
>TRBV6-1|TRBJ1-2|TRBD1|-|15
TGTGCCAGCAGTGAAACCCCGGGACAGCCATATGGCTACACCTTC
CASSETPGQPYGYTF
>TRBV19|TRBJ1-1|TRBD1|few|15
TGTGCCAGTAGTTCCGGGACAGGCGTGAACACTGAAGCTTTCTTT
CASSSGTGVNTEAFF
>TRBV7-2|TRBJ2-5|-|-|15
TGTGCCAGCAGCTTAGCGGTCGGGGCGGGAGAGACCCAGTACTTC
CASSLAVGAGETQYF
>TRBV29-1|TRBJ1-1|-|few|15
TGCAGCGTTGAAGCCTACGACCTTAGGGGGACTGAAGCTTTCTTT
CSVEAYDLRGTEAFF
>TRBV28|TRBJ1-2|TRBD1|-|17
TGTGCCAGCAGTTCTGGGAGCGGGGACAGGGGAATTCATGGCTACACCTTC
CASSSGSGDRGIHGYTF
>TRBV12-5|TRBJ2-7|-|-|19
TGTGCTAGTGGTTTGGTAACGCCCCGAGCTCTTCCGGTCGAGAACGAGCAGTACTTC
CASGLVTPRALPVENEQYF
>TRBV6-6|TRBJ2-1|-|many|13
TGTGCCAGCAGTCCGCCAGGGGAAAATGAGCAGTTCTTC
CASSPPGENEQFF
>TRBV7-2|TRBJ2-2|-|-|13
TGTGCCAGCAGCTTAGTAGAAACCGGGGAGCTGTTTTTT
CASSLVETGELFF
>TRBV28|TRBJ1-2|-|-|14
TGTGCCAGCAGTTTAATGGTCCAGGGGTTAGGCTACACCTTC
CASSLMVQGLGYTF
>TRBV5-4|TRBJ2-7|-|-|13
TGTGCCAGCAGTCGGGGAGCGGACTACGAGCAGTACTTC
CASSRGADYEQYF
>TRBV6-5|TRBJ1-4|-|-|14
TGTGCCAGCAGGTTAGGACGGGTCAATGAAAAACTGTTTTTT
CASRLGRVNEKLFF
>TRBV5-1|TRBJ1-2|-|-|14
TGCGCCAGCAGCAATGCAGGGAGTAACTATGGCTACACCTTC
CASSNAGSNYGYTF
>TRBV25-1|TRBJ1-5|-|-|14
TGTGCCAGCAGTGAAGGGTTGGGTATGGAGCCCCAGCATTTT
CASSEGLGMEPQHF
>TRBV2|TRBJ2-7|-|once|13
TGTGCCAGCAGTGTGGCAGGGCACTACGAGCAGTACTTC
CASSVAGHYEQYF
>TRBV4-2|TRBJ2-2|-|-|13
TGTGCCAGCAGCCGGGAGCCCACCGGGGAGCTGTTTTTT
CASSREPTGELFF
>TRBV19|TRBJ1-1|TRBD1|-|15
TGTGCCAGTACTCTAAAAGGACAGGGGGCTTTGGGAGCTTTCTTT
CASTLKGQGALGAFF
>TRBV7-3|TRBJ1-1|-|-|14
TGTGCCAGCAGCCGCTTGAGTGCGGACACTGAAGCTTTCTTT
CASSRLSADTEAFF
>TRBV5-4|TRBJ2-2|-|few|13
TGTGCCAGCAGCTGGTATGACACCGGGGAGCTGTTTTTT
CASSWYDTGELFF
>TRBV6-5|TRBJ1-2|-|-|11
TGTGCCACCCGAGATCGCTGGGGCTACACCTTC
CATRDRWGYTF
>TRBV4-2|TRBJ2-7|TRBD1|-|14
TGTGCCAGCAGCCAAGCGGGACAGGGCTACGAGCAGTACTTC
CASSQAGQGYEQYF
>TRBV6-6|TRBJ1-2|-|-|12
TGTGCCAGCTACAGGGTTTTAGATGGCTACACCTTC
CASYRVLDGYTF